This T cell receptor beta chain was recovered during a study of blood T cell repertoires in COVID-19. The V end lost 6 bases, the J end lost 9 bases, and 17 bases lay between the germline ends. This CDR3 spans 13 amino acids. Germline values: CDR1 SNHLY, CDR2 FYNNEI. Profiling relied on immunoSEQ multiplex PCR, and the TCRdb table lists in-frame clones only, not all of them. The sample consists of about half a million clones, 88% of them appearing once. Clinical history reported by participants formed the basis on which cohorts were assigned. This rearrangement joins TRBV2 to TRBJ1-1; D possibly corresponds to TRBD1 (6 bases). Sequencing used PBMCs or T cells enriched from blood (not recorded which). This clonotype was sampled from a woman aged 55 to 70 who had recovered from COVID-19. The CDR3 DNA is TGTGCCAGCAGCTCAGGGGAAATTGGCCAAGCTTTCTTT. This codes for CASSSGEIGQAFF. Drawing the rest from reference TRBV2 and TRBJ1-1, the complete variable domain is EPEVTQTPSHQVTQMGQEVILRCVPISNHLYFYWYRQILGQKVEFLVSFYNNEISEKSEIFDDQFSVERPDGSNFTLKIRSTKLEDSAMYFCASSSGEIGQAFFGQGTRLTVV.